This T cell receptor beta chain was identified during a study of T cell repertoires in cytomegalovirus infection. Across the whole study: Through public TCR beta signatures, both CMV infection and matching HLA type were indicated. Study-wide results and limits: The cumulative frequency of public TCR beta families distinguished individuals who carried CMV together with the relevant HLA. The study found HLA-C-restricted CMV-specific TCR beta clonotypes dominating the ex vivo response.

As concerns this clonotype: Its specificity is not known.

Germline CDR1 and CDR2: MGHRA and YSYEKL. The CDR3 totals 13 residues. The V and J ends lost 1 base and 5 bases respectively, with 6 bases between them. TCRdb re-derived calls from the reads in MiXCR, one entry per CDR3 protein. The sample has under 250,000 distinct CDR3 sequences; roughly 6.5% are singletons. The chain uses TRBV4-1 and TRBJ1-5; perhaps TRBD1 as D (5 bases). The receptor's source is a human donor in good health (CMV status not recorded). Some clones in this sample may be carry-over from other donors' samples. Sequences were obtained from PBMCs. This chain's CDR3 is CASSQGGYQPQHF. As DNA, the CDR3 is TGCGCCAGCAGCCAAGGGGGCTATCAGCCCCAGCATTTT.